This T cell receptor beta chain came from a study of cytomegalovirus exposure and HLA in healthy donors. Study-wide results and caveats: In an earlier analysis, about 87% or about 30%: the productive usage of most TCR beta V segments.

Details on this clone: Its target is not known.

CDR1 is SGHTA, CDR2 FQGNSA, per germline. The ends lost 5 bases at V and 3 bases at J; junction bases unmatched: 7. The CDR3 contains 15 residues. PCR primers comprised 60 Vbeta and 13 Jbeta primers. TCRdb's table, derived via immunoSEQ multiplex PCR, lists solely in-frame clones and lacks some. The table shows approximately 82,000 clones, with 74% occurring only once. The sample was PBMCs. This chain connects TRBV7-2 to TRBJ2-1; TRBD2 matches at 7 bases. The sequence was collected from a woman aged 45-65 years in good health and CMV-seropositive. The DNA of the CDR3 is TGTGCCAGCAGCCGGAGCGGGATCAACTACAATGAGCAGTTCTTC. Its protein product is CASSRSGINYNEQFF.